This entry concerns a single T cell receptor (beta chain). These data are taken from a study of blood T cell repertoires in COVID-19. This CDR3 has 11 amino acids. Germline loops: CDR1 LGHDT, CDR2 YNNKEL (reference sequence). The trim removed 6 bases at V and 7 bases at J, leaving 2 bases unmatched. The assay was immunoSEQ multiplex PCR, and TCRdb's table has in-frame clones only and misses some. The table lists some 220,000 clones, nearly 85% of them singletons. Material for sequencing was peripheral blood. This receptor was taken from a human donor in a cohort sampled during active COVID-19. The chain uses TRBV3-1 (or the pseudogene TRBV3-2) and TRBJ2-5, with 7 positions matching TRBD2. Written as DNA, the CDR3 is TGTGCCAGCAGTTGGGGGGGGACCCAGTACTTC. Translation: CASSWGGTQYF.